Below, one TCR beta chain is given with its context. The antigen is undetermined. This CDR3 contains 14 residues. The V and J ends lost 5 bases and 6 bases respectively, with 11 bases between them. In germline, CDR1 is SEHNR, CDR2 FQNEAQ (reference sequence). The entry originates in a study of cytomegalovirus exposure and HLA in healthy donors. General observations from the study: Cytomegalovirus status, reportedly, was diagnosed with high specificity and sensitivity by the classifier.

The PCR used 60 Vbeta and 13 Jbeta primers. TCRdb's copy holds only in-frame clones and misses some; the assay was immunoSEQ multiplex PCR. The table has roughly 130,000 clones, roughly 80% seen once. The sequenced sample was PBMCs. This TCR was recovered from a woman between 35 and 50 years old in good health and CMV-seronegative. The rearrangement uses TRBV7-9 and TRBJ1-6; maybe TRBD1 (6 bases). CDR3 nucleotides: TGTGCCAGCAGCGAGGACAGTCTTAATTCACCCCTCCACTTT. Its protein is CASSEDSLNSPLHF.